The 32 T cell receptor beta chains in this list originate from one sample, sequenced in a study of T-cell memory formation after mild COVID-19. TCRdb analysed the 5' RACE reads with MiXCR anew, one entry per CDR3 protein. The top ten hold about 1.9% of the sample, which has approximately 180,000 distinct CDR3 sequences, approximately 16% seen once. The sequencing sample was made of PBMCs or a T cell subset sorted from them (not recorded which). The receptors shown here come from an adult woman who had mild COVID-19 (a few samples of this study predate the infection). Cell type and time point are not known.

V usage is TRBV7-8 and J usage is TRBJ2-3; 13 bases match TRBD2. The germline CDR1 and CDR2 sequences are SGHVS and FQNEAQ. V lost 1 base, J lost 2 bases, and 6 bases stayed unmatched. This CDR3 has 18 amino acids. The CDR3 nucleotides read TGTGCCAGCAGCTTAGTAAGGACTAGCGGGAGAGACACAGATACGCAGTATTTT. Its protein is CASSLVRTSGRDTDTQYF.

This clonotype was detected a few times. The rearrangement uses TRBV7-3 and TRBJ2-2; TRBD2 matches 16 bases. V was clipped by 5 bases and J by 0 bases; unmatched bases: 6. Germline V gene sequence: CDR1 SGHTA, CDR2 FQGTGA. The CDR3 runs 19 residues. CDR3 coding DNA: TGTGCCAGCAGCCCCGCCGGGACTAGCGGGGGGGCGAACACCGGGGAGCTGTTTTTT. Amino acid sequence: CASSPAGTSGGANTGELFF.

This clonotype was observed a handful of times. The chain combines TRBV25-1 with TRBJ2-1; perhaps TRBD2 as D (6 bases). The CDR3 loop spans 16 amino acids. In germline, CDR1 is MGHDK, CDR2 SYGVNS. Trimming removed 6 bases at V and 0 bases at J, with 15 bases between. In DNA, the CDR3 is TGTGCCAGCAGCGGGGGACTTATGAGCTCCTACAATGAGCAGTTCTTC. Translating it yields CASSGGLMSSYNEQFF.

The rearrangement joins TRBV5-6 to TRBJ2-5; 13 bases match TRBD2. Germline values: CDR1 SGHDT, CDR2 YYEEEE. The ends lost 6 bases at V and 4 bases at J; junction bases unmatched: 6. The CDR3 has 15 residues. The CDR3 here is CASTERLAGGETQYF. CDR3 nucleotides: TGTGCCAGCACCGAACGACTAGCGGGGGGAGAGACCCAGTACTTC.

In its sample, this clonotype was seen a few times. CDR3: CASTSGTGGQNIQYF. The CDR3 nucleotides are TGTGCCAGCACCTCCGGGACAGGGGGCCAAAACATTCAGTACTTC. This rearrangement joins TRBV12-3 or TRBV12-4 to TRBJ2-4; 12 bases fit TRBD1. This CDR3 contains 15 residues. V lost 7 bases and J lost 5; bases outside the gene matches: 6.

The V call is TRBV29-1, the J call TRBJ1-5; 9 bases fit TRBD1. The germline V gene encodes CDR1 SQVTM and CDR2 ANQGSEA. Unmatched junction bases numbered 3, after V lost 6 bases and J lost 3 bases. This CDR3 comprises 13 residues. The CDR3 nucleotides read TGCAGCGTCGGACAGGGGCCCAATCAGCCCCAGCATTTT. It codes for CSVGQGPNQPQHF.

There are a few counts of this clonotype. The genes are TRBV29-1 and TRBJ1-3; TRBD1 aligns across 8 bases. The CDR3 sequence is 12 residues long. The germline V gene encodes CDR1 SQVTM and CDR2 ANQGSEA. V trimming: 4 bases; J trimming: 6 bases; junction bases outside the gene matches: 2. The CDR3 region has the DNA TGCAGCGTTGGACAGGGGACAAACACCATATATTTT. Translating gives CSVGQGTNTIYF.

There are a few counts of this clonotype. The chain joins TRBV5-6 to TRBJ2-7; 9 bases line up with TRBD1. Trimming at V came to 8 bases and at J to 6 bases, leaving 9 bases not matched to a gene. CDR1 SGHDT and CDR2 YYEEEE come from the germline V gene. The CDR3 runs to 13 residues. The CDR3 is CASGRDRDGEQYF. The CDR3 DNA is TGTGCCAGTGGCAGGGACAGGGATGGCGAGCAGTACTTC.

This clonotype was detected a few times. V gene TRBV4-2 combines with J gene TRBJ2-1; 7 nucleotides line up with TRBD1. CDR1 is LGHNA and CDR2 is YNFKEQ in the germline V gene. The V and J ends lost 4 bases and 8 bases, in that order; junction bases with no gene match: 11. The CDR3 extends over 15 amino acids. DNA for the CDR3: TGTGCCAGCAGCCTCAACAGGGGTTCTTACGATGAGCAGTTCTTC. This encodes CASSLNRGSYDEQFF.

The chain carries TRBV9 and TRBJ2-2; D ambiguous. The germline gives CDR1 SGDLS, CDR2 YYNGEE. V lost 3 bases and J 7 bases, leaving 4 bases between the germline ends. The CDR3 runs to 11 residues. The CDR3 region has the DNA TGTGCCAGCAGCGGGGACGGGGAGCTGTTTTTT. It specifies CASSGDGELFF.

This chain connects TRBV6-5 to TRBJ1-2; 9 nucleotides line up with TRBD1. This CDR3 has 13 residues. From germline, CDR1 is MNHEY and CDR2 SVGAGI. Losses at the gene ends were 10 bases for V and 2 bases for J; bases not matched to a gene: 5. CDR3 DNA sequence: TGTGCCACCCTGGACAGGGGAAACTATGGCTACACCTTC. It codes for CATLDRGNYGYTF.

The chain employs TRBV6-2 or TRBV6-3 and TRBJ2-5; D not resolved. Germline V gene data show CDR1 as MNHEY and CDR2 as SVGEGT. This CDR3 has 20 residues. Trimming took 2 bases from V and 0 from J, leaving 25 bases between them. The CDR3 loop reads CASSYSPAIAFRLYQETQYF. As DNA, the CDR3 is TGTGCCAGCAGTTACAGCCCAGCGATCGCATTCAGATTGTACCAAGAGACCCAGTACTTC.

The V and J genes are TRBV10-3 and TRBJ2-2; D remains unclear. Germline V gene sequence: CDR1 ENHRY, CDR2 SYGVKD. The CDR3 spans 12 residues. V lost 3 bases to trimming and J lost 4 bases, with 3 bases between them. The CDR3 bases are TGTGCCATCAGTGACACCACCGGGGAGCTGTTTTTT. Translated: CAISDTTGELFF.

The chain couples TRBV11-3 to TRBJ1-1; D is ambiguous. This CDR3 has 13 amino acids. Trimming removed 3 bases at V and 1 base at J, with 6 bases between. CDR1 and CDR2 from the germline V gene are SGHNT and YENEEA. CDR3 DNA sequence: TGTGCCAGCAGCTTTTCTGAGAACACTGAAGCTTTCTTT. Residues: CASSFSENTEAFF.

The chain combines TRBV12-3 or TRBV12-4 with TRBJ1-5; D gene uncertain. The CDR3 spans 13 residues. V lost 4 bases and J lost 5, with 9 bases in between. CDR3 in amino acids: CASSWSRDQPQHF. CDR3 DNA: TGTGCCAGCAGTTGGTCGAGGGATCAGCCCCAGCATTTT.

This clonotype has just a few counts. This CDR3 reads CASSSPQGGRVNEQFF. CDR3 DNA sequence: TGTGCCAGCAGCTCCCCCCAGGGTGGCAGAGTAAATGAGCAGTTCTTC. V is TRBV7-8 and J is TRBJ2-1, with a tentative D call TRBD1 (5 bases). This CDR3 has 16 amino acids. The germline CDR1 and CDR2 sequences are SGHVS and FQNEAQ. Deletions cut 4 bases from V and 7 bases from J, with 20 bases between.

J is TRBJ2-3 and V is TRBV29-1; TRBD2 aligns across 7 bases. This CDR3 spans 15 amino acids. V was clipped by 2 bases and J by 1 base; unmatched bases: 6. Looked up from germline, CDR1 is SQVTM and CDR2 is ANQGSEA. The CDR3 coding sequence is TGCAGCGTTGAACTCTGGGGAGGGGGCACAGATACGCAGTATTTT. Protein: CSVELWGGGTDTQYF.

V is TRBV23-1 and J is TRBJ2-7, with D perhaps TRBD2 (6 bases). TRBV23-1 is noted as an ORF with a role that remains uncertain. CDR3 size: 14 residues. V lost 4 bases and J lost 0, with 10 bases in between. CDR3 protein: CASSPLGGSYEQYF. In DNA form, the CDR3 reads TGCGCCAGCAGTCCATTGGGGGGCTCCTACGAGCAGTACTTC.

This clonotype turned up a few times. The J gene is TRBJ2-3, the V gene TRBV29-1; the match to TRBD1 covers 7 bases. J gave up 0 bases and V 7 bases, and 7 bases lay outside the gene matches. Germline assignment: CDR1 SQVTM and CDR2 ANQGSEA. This CDR3 has 14 residues. The CDR3 is CSAKNRGSTDTQYF. CDR3 nucleotide sequence: TGCAGCGCAAAAAACAGGGGAAGCACAGATACGCAGTATTTT.

In this sample, this clonotype turned up a few times. The rearrangement links TRBV7-9 to TRBJ2-1, with TRBD2 matching 9 bases. This CDR3 spans 17 amino acids. V was pared by 0 bases and J by 4 bases, with 7 bases of the junction left unmatched. Germline V lookup: CDR1 SEHNR, CDR2 FQNEAQ (reference sequence). The CDR3 sequence is CASSLAGLAGIYNEQFF. The DNA for the CDR3 is TGTGCCAGCAGCTTAGCGGGGCTAGCGGGAATATACAATGAGCAGTTCTTC.

The rearrangement uses TRBV30 and TRBJ2-5; D not certain. Between the trimmed V and J ends, which lost 5 bases and 5 bases, there was a span of 9 bases. Germline-derived CDR1 and CDR2 are GTSNPN and SVGIG (reference sequence). The CDR3 sequence is 11 residues long. CDR3 protein: CAWGFDETQYF. CDR3 sequence (DNA): TGTGCCTGGGGGTTTGACGAGACCCAGTACTTC.

This clonotype was seen a handful of times. The chain uses TRBV12-3 or TRBV12-4 and TRBJ2-3, with 12 bases aligning to TRBD1. This CDR3 contains 16 residues. V trimming: 4 bases; J trimming: 11 bases; junction bases outside the gene matches: 13. The CDR3 DNA reads as TGTGCCAGCAGTTCTGCTGGGACAGGGGGCCCCATCGAGCAGTATTTT. Its translation is CASSSAGTGGPIEQYF.

V and J are TRBV3-1 and TRBJ2-1; D is unresolved. V was clipped by 1 base and J by 8 bases, with 3 bases between them. Germline CDR1 is LGHDT and CDR2 is YNNKEL (reference sequence). The CDR3 has 11 residues. The CDR3 region is CASSQADEQFF. The DNA of the CDR3 is TGTGCCAGCAGCCAAGCCGATGAGCAGTTCTTC.

This clonotype showed up just a few times. The chain carries TRBV5-1 and TRBJ2-1; possibly TRBD2 for D (5 bases). Trimming pared 0 bases from V and 2 bases from J, leaving 12 bases between. Germline CDR1 reads SGHRS; CDR2 reads YFSETQ. The CDR3 is 16 amino acids. CDR3 in DNA: TGCGCCAGCAGCTTGGGGAGTAGCGCGCCCTACAATGAGCAGTTCTTC. This encodes CASSLGSSAPYNEQFF.

This clonotype was detected a few times. The chain carries TRBV6-5 and TRBJ1-1; no firm D call. The CDR3 has 13 amino acids. The germline gives CDR1 MNHEY, CDR2 SVGAGI. V gave up 2 bases and J gave up 5 bases, with 9 bases separating them. The CDR3 region is CASSYLQKTEAFF. CDR3 sequence (DNA): TGTGCCAGCAGTTACCTTCAGAAAACTGAAGCTTTCTTT.

This clonotype came up a few times. It is unclear where the CDR3 begins or ends on the DNA, so no DNA is shown, and the CDR3 is as TCRdb lists it. V gene TRBV6-5 combines with J gene TRBJ2-1; TRBD2, as called in the table, went unchecked against the DNA. CDR1 and CDR2 from the germline V gene are MNHEY and SVGAGI. From its first to its last residue, the CDR3 has 15 amino acids. The CDR3 is CASSSSGARYNEQFF.

In its sample, this clonotype was seen once. The genes are TRBV7-9 and TRBJ1-5; a possible D gene is TRBD1 (5 bases). Germline-derived CDR1 and CDR2 are SEHNR and FQNEAQ (reference sequence). This CDR3 has 17 amino acids. Trimming left V 5 bases short and J 3 bases short, with 20 bases between. This CDR3 is CASSPPLTGTYNQPQHF. For the CDR3, the DNA is TGTGCCAGCAGCCCCCCTTTAACCGGGACGTACAATCAGCCCCAGCATTTT.

The chain has TRBV3-1 and TRBJ2-4; D is ambiguous. The CDR3 runs to 17 residues. In germline, CDR1 is LGHDT, CDR2 YNNKEL (reference sequence). The V end lost 0 bases, the J end lost 2 bases, and 14 bases lay between the germline ends. CDR3 sequence (DNA): TGTGCCAGCAGCCAAGATGGGGTAGCCACAACCAAAAACATTCAGTACTTC. Protein: CASSQDGVATTKNIQYF.

There are many counts of this clonotype. The J gene is TRBJ1-6, the V gene TRBV6-1; 11 bases are shared with TRBD1. There are 15 residues in the CDR3. V lost 7 bases, J lost 9 bases, and 8 bases stayed unmatched. Germline CDR1 reads MNHNS; CDR2 reads SASEGT. Here the CDR3 reads CASTTGTGGSSPLHF. As DNA, the CDR3 is TGTGCCAGCACAACCGGGACAGGGGGTAGTTCACCCCTCCACTTT.

This clonotype was detected a few times. The chain employs TRBV7-2 and TRBJ1-6; D gene uncertain. CDR3 length: 13 amino acids. Trimming left V 3 bases short and J 5 bases short, with 5 bases between. Germline V gene data show CDR1 as SGHTA and CDR2 as FQGNSA. CDR3 amino acids: CASSLGNNSPLHF. The CDR3 DNA follows: TGTGCCAGCAGCTTGGGCAATAATTCACCCCTCCACTTT.

The V gene is TRBV12-3 or TRBV12-4, the J gene TRBJ1-2, with D tentatively TRBD1 (5 bases). The CDR3 length is 13 residues. Deletions cut 3 bases from V and 7 bases from J, with 12 bases between. CDR3 region: CASSLRGLVGYTF. CDR3 nucleotides: TGTGCCAGCAGTTTGAGGGGTTTGGTTGGCTACACCTTC.

This clonotype was detected only a few times. V and J are TRBV29-1 and TRBJ2-3; unclear D gene. Germline CDR1 is SQVTM and CDR2 is ANQGSEA. The CDR3 consists of 13 residues. Trimming took 7 bases from V and 2 from J, leaving 13 bases between them. The chain's CDR3 is CSAVGPFTDTQYF. In DNA form, the CDR3 reads TGCAGCGCCGTCGGGCCATTCACAGATACGCAGTATTTT.